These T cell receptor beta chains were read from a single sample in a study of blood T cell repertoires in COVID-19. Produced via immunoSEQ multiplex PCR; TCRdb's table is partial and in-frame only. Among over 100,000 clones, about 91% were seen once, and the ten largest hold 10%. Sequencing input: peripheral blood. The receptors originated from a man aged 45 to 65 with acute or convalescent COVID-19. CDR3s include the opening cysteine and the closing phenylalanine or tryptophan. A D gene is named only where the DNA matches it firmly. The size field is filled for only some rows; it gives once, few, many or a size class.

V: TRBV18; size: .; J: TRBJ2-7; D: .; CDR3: CASSPGQNYEQYF; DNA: TGTGCCAGCTCACCGGGACAAAACTACGAGCAGTACTTC
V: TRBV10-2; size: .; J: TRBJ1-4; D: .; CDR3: CASKGLPPTNEKLFF; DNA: TGCGCCAGCAAGGGACTCCCCCCAACTAATGAAAAACTGTTTTTT
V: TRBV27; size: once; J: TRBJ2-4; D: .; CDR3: CASSPDSVAKNIQYF; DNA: TGTGCCAGCAGTCCGGACAGTGTCGCCAAAAACATTCAGTACTTC
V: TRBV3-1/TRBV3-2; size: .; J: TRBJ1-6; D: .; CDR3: CASSGRGGYNSPLHF; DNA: TGTGCCAGCAGCGGAAGGGGTGGCTATAATTCACCCCTCCACTTT
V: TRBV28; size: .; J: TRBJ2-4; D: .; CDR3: CASSLGGAKNIQYF; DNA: TGTGCCAGCAGTTTAGGAGGGGCCAAAAACATTCAGTACTTC
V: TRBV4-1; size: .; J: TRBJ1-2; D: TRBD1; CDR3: CASSPVRDRGSGGYTF; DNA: TGCGCCAGCAGCCCAGTCCGGGACAGGGGATCAGGAGGCTACACCTTC
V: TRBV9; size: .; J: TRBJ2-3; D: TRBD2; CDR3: CASSRLAGGSTDTQYF; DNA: TGTGCCAGCAGTCGACTAGCGGGGGGGTCCACAGATACGCAGTATTTT
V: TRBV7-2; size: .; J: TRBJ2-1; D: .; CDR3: CASLAQSNEQFF; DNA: TGTGCCAGCCTAGCGCAGAGTAATGAGCAGTTCTTC
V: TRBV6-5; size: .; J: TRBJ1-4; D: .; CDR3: CASSFAPMGGLKKLFF; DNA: TGTGCCAGCAGTTTTGCTCCAATGGGGGGACTAAAAAAACTGTTTTTT
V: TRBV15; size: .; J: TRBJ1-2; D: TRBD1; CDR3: CATSREGQGSYGYTF; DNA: TGTGCCACCAGCAGAGAGGGACAGGGAAGTTATGGCTACACCTTC
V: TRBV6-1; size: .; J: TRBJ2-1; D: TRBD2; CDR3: CASSEGGVRNEQFF; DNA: TGTGCCAGCAGTGAGGGGGGGGTGAGGAATGAGCAGTTCTTC
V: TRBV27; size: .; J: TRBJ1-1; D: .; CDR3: CASSLVLGAGTEAFF; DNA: TGTGCCAGCAGTTTAGTTCTGGGGGCCGGCACTGAAGCTTTCTTT
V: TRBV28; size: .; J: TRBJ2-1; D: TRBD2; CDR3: CASSRPGLKVEQFF; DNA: TGTGCCAGCAGCCGTCCGGGACTAAAAGTTGAGCAGTTCTTC
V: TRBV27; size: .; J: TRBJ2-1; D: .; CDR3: CASRRGSGNNEQFF; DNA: TGTGCCAGCAGAAGAGGGAGTGGAAACAATGAGCAGTTCTTC
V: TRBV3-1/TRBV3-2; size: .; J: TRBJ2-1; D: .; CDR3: CASSSRGGNEQFF; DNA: TGTGCCAGCAGCTCTAGGGGGGGCAATGAGCAGTTCTTC
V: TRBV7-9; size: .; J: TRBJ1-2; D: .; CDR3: CASSPHSRGEDYGYTF; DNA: TGTGCCAGCAGCCCTCATAGTCGGGGGGAAGACTATGGCTACACCTTC
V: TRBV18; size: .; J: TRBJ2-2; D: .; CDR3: CASSPLLAGELFF; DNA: TGTGCCAGCTCACCTCTCTTAGCCGGGGAGCTGTTTTTT
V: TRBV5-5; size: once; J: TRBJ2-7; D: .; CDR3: CASSLFAGTYEQYF; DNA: TGTGCCAGCAGCTTGTTCGCGGGAACCTACGAGCAGTACTTC
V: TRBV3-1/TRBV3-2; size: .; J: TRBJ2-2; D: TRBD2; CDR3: CASSWTSGVNTGELFF; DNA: TGTGCCAGCAGCTGGACTAGCGGGGTGAACACCGGGGAGCTGTTTTTT
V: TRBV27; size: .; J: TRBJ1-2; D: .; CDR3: CASSPWLGGALYGYTF; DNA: TGTGCCAGCAGTCCATGGCTTGGGGGGGCGTTGTATGGCTACACCTTC
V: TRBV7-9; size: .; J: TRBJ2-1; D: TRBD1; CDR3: CASSLFLGWSTGDNEQFF; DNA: TGTGCCAGCAGCTTATTTTTAGGGTGGAGCACAGGGGACAATGAGCAGTTCTTC
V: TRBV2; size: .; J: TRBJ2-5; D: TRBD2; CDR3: CASSYIMSGGETQYF; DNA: TGTGCCAGCAGTTATATTATGAGCGGGGGGGAGACCCAGTACTTC
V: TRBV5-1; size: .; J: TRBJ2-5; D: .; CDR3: CASSLEGYQETQYF; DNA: TGCGCCAGCAGCTTGGAGGGGTACCAAGAGACCCAGTACTTC
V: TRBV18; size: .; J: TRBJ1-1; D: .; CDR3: CASSSTGHMNTEAFF; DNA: TGTGCCAGCTCATCTACAGGGCACATGAACACTGAAGCTTTCTTT
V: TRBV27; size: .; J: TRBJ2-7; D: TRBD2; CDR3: CASSFRGLAVYYEQYF; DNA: TGTGCCAGCAGTTTCCGCGGACTAGCGGTCTACTACGAGCAGTACTTC
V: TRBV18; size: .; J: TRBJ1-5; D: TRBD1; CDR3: CASSQGANQPQHF; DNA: TGTGCCAGCTCACAGGGGGCCAATCAGCCCCAGCATTTT
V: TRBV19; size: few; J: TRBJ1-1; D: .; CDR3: CASNSYTTPTSRRGAFF; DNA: TGTGCCAGTAACTCTTATACCACCCCGACTTCCCGGAGGGGAGCTTTCTTT
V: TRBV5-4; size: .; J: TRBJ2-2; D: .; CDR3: CASSHSGVRGGGELFF; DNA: TGTGCCAGCAGCCATTCGGGAGTGAGGGGAGGCGGGGAGCTGTTTTTT
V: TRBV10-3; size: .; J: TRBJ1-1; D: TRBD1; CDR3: CAISLGQGDGNTEAFF; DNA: TGTGCCATCAGTTTAGGACAGGGAGATGGGAACACTGAAGCTTTCTTT
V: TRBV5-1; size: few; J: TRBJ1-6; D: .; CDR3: CASSLGESNSPLHF; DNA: TGCGCCAGCAGCTTGGGGGAGTCCAATTCACCCCTCCACTTT
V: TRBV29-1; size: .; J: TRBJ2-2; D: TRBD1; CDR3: CSVGTGDFTGELFF; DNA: TGCAGCGTCGGGACAGGGGACTTCACCGGGGAGCTGTTTTTT
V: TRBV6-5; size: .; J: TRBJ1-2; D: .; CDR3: CASSRESGFYGYTF; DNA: TGTGCCAGCAGTAGGGAGTCTGGATTCTATGGCTACACCTTC
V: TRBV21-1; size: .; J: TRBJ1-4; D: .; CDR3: CASSKEVQSNEKLFF; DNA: TGTGCCAGCAGCAAAGAGGTACAGTCTAATGAAAAACTGTTTTTT
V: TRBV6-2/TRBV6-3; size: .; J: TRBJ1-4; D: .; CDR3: CASSPASLRGRGDEKLFF; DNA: TGTGCCAGCAGCCCTGCTAGTCTTCGGGGACGGGGGGATGAAAAACTGTTTTTT
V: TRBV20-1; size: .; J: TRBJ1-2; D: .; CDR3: CSAIEYGYTF; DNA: TGCAGTGCTATCGAGTATGGCTACACCTTC